This T cell receptor beta chain was observed in a study of cytomegalovirus exposure and HLA in healthy donors. Study results and limitations: It was reported that TCR beta sequences correctly inferred the HLA-A and HLA-B alleles for most subjects. Some highly shared sequence variants likely arose as a pipeline artifact. In an earlier analysis, most TCR beta V segments were productive about 90% or about 30% of the time.

PCR was performed using 60 Vbeta and 13 Jbeta primers. The data were produced by immunoSEQ multiplex PCR, yet TCRdb's version contains in-frame clones alone and is incomplete. The sample holds 190,000 or so clones, around 86% seen once. Details on this clone: The antigen remains undetermined.

Trimming left V 0 bases short and J 5 bases short, with 15 bases between. The germline V gene encodes CDR1 SGDLS and CDR2 YYNGEE. The CDR3 loop spans 16 amino acids. Sequenced sample: PBMCs. This receptor was identified in a man aged 50 to 59 in good health and CMV-seronegative. The V and J genes are TRBV9 and TRBJ2-1; no reliable D call. In DNA, the CDR3 is TGTGCCAGCAGCGTAGCTCTATCACTGAGTAACAATGAGCAGTTCTTC. This sequence encodes CASSVALSLSNNEQFF.